The rows below give T cell receptor beta chains drawn from one sample of a study of T cell responses to AZD1222 COVID-19 vaccine. This table comes from immunoSEQ multiplex PCR, and its TCRdb copy is limited to in-frame clones, with some not included. The sample contains 65,000 to 70,000 clones, more than 70% of which appear only once. The sequencing used peripheral blood, collected on day 0 of AZD1222 vaccination. These receptors came from an adult in good health. Both conserved end residues are part of each CDR3. D genes are given only for firm matches. Only part of the rows carry a size: once, few, many, or a class if the clone is expanded.

>TRBV30|.|TRBJ2-5|.
CAWSESRQTQYF
TGTGCCTGGAGTGAAAGTCGGCAGACCCAGTACTTC
>TRBV2|.|TRBJ1-6|.
CASRLRVAYNSPLHF
TGTGCCAGCAGGCTAAGGGTAGCCTATAATTCACCCCTCCACTTT
>TRBV5-8|.|TRBJ1-4|.
CASSFHRATLKHGEKLFF
TGTGCCAGCAGCTTCCACCGGGCGACGTTGAAACATGGGGAAAAACTGTTTTTT
>TRBV6-1|TRBD1|TRBJ1-5|.
CASSVDRDRAYSNQPQHF
TGTGCCAGCAGTGTCGACCGGGACAGGGCATATAGCAATCAGCCCCAGCATTTT
>TRBV3-1/TRBV3-2|.|TRBJ1-6|.
CASSQDLVSLHF
TGTGCCAGCAGCCAAGACCTAGTCTCCCTCCACTTT
>TRBV28|.|TRBJ1-2|once
CASSLVGVIYGYTF
TGTGCCAGCAGTTTAGTCGGGGTGATCTATGGCTACACCTTC
>TRBV9|TRBD2|TRBJ2-3|.
CASSVASSSGGARDTQYF
TGTGCCAGCAGCGTAGCCAGTTCTAGCGGGGGGGCTAGAGATACGCAGTATTTT
>TRBV2|.|TRBJ1-2|.
CASSEQPEFNYGYTF
TGTGCCAGCAGTGAACAACCAGAATTTAACTATGGCTACACCTTC
>TRBV6-1|.|TRBJ1-5|.
CASSEPGAFVRSQHF
TGTGCCAGCAGTGAACCAGGGGCGTTTGTTAGGTCCCAGCATTTT
>TRBV6-5|.|TRBJ1-2|few
CASSPGGIGYTF
TGTGCCAGCAGTCCCGGGGGTATTGGCTACACCTTC
>TRBV2|.|TRBJ1-5|few
CASREGRQGQPQHF
TGTGCCAGCAGGGAAGGGCGCCAGGGGCAGCCCCAGCATTTT
>TRBV9|.|TRBJ2-1|.
CASSRQPNAYNEQFF
TGTGCCAGCAGTCGACAGCCAAATGCCTACAATGAGCAGTTCTTC
>TRBV4-3|.|TRBJ2-3|.
CASSLSWGGGPTDTQYF
TGCGCCAGCAGCCTTTCCTGGGGCGGGGGCCCCACAGATACGCAGTATTTT
>TRBV27|.|TRBJ1-2|.
CASRGSGGRGGYTF
TGTGCCAGCAGGGGTTCGGGGGGGCGAGGAGGCTACACCTTC
>TRBV11-2|TRBD1|TRBJ2-2|once
CASSLRGQGQAINTGELFF
TGTGCCAGCAGCTTACGGGGCCAGGGACAGGCGATTAACACCGGGGAGCTGTTTTTT
>TRBV13|.|TRBJ2-7|.
CASSPGRSYEQYF
TGTGCCAGCAGCCCCGGCCGGTCCTACGAGCAGTACTTC
>TRBV28|TRBD2|TRBJ2-3|.
CASSLNPGTNTDTQYF
TGTGCCAGCAGTCTAAACCCCGGGACTAACACAGATACGCAGTATTTT
>TRBV2|TRBD2|TRBJ2-3|.
CASSRLAGGREDTQYF
TGTGCCAGCAGTAGACTAGCGGGGGGGAGGGAAGATACGCAGTATTTT
>TRBV3-1/TRBV3-2|TRBD1|TRBJ2-1|few
CASSQALGQGRSEQFF
TGTGCCAGCAGCCAAGCTCTAGGACAGGGTAGGAGTGAGCAGTTCTTC
>TRBV27|TRBD1|TRBJ1-6|.
CASRPGTGDSPLHF
TGTGCCAGCCGTCCTGGAACAGGGGATTCACCCCTCCACTTT
>TRBV10-3|TRBD2|TRBJ2-7|.
CAISGGGTYEQYF
TGTGCCATCAGTGGCGGGGGGACCTACGAGCAGTACTTC
>TRBV19|.|TRBJ1-5|.
CASSIIRRGGRNQPQHF
TGTGCCAGTAGTATCATTCGTAGAGGAGGGAGGAATCAGCCCCAGCATTTT
>TRBV3-1/TRBV3-2|.|TRBJ1-1|.
CASSQERGTEAFF
TGTGCCAGCAGCCAAGAGAGGGGAACTGAAGCTTTCTTT
>TRBV19|.|TRBJ2-7|.
CASSISLGRVYEQYF
TGTGCCAGTAGTATTTCATTGGGCAGGGTCTACGAGCAGTACTTC